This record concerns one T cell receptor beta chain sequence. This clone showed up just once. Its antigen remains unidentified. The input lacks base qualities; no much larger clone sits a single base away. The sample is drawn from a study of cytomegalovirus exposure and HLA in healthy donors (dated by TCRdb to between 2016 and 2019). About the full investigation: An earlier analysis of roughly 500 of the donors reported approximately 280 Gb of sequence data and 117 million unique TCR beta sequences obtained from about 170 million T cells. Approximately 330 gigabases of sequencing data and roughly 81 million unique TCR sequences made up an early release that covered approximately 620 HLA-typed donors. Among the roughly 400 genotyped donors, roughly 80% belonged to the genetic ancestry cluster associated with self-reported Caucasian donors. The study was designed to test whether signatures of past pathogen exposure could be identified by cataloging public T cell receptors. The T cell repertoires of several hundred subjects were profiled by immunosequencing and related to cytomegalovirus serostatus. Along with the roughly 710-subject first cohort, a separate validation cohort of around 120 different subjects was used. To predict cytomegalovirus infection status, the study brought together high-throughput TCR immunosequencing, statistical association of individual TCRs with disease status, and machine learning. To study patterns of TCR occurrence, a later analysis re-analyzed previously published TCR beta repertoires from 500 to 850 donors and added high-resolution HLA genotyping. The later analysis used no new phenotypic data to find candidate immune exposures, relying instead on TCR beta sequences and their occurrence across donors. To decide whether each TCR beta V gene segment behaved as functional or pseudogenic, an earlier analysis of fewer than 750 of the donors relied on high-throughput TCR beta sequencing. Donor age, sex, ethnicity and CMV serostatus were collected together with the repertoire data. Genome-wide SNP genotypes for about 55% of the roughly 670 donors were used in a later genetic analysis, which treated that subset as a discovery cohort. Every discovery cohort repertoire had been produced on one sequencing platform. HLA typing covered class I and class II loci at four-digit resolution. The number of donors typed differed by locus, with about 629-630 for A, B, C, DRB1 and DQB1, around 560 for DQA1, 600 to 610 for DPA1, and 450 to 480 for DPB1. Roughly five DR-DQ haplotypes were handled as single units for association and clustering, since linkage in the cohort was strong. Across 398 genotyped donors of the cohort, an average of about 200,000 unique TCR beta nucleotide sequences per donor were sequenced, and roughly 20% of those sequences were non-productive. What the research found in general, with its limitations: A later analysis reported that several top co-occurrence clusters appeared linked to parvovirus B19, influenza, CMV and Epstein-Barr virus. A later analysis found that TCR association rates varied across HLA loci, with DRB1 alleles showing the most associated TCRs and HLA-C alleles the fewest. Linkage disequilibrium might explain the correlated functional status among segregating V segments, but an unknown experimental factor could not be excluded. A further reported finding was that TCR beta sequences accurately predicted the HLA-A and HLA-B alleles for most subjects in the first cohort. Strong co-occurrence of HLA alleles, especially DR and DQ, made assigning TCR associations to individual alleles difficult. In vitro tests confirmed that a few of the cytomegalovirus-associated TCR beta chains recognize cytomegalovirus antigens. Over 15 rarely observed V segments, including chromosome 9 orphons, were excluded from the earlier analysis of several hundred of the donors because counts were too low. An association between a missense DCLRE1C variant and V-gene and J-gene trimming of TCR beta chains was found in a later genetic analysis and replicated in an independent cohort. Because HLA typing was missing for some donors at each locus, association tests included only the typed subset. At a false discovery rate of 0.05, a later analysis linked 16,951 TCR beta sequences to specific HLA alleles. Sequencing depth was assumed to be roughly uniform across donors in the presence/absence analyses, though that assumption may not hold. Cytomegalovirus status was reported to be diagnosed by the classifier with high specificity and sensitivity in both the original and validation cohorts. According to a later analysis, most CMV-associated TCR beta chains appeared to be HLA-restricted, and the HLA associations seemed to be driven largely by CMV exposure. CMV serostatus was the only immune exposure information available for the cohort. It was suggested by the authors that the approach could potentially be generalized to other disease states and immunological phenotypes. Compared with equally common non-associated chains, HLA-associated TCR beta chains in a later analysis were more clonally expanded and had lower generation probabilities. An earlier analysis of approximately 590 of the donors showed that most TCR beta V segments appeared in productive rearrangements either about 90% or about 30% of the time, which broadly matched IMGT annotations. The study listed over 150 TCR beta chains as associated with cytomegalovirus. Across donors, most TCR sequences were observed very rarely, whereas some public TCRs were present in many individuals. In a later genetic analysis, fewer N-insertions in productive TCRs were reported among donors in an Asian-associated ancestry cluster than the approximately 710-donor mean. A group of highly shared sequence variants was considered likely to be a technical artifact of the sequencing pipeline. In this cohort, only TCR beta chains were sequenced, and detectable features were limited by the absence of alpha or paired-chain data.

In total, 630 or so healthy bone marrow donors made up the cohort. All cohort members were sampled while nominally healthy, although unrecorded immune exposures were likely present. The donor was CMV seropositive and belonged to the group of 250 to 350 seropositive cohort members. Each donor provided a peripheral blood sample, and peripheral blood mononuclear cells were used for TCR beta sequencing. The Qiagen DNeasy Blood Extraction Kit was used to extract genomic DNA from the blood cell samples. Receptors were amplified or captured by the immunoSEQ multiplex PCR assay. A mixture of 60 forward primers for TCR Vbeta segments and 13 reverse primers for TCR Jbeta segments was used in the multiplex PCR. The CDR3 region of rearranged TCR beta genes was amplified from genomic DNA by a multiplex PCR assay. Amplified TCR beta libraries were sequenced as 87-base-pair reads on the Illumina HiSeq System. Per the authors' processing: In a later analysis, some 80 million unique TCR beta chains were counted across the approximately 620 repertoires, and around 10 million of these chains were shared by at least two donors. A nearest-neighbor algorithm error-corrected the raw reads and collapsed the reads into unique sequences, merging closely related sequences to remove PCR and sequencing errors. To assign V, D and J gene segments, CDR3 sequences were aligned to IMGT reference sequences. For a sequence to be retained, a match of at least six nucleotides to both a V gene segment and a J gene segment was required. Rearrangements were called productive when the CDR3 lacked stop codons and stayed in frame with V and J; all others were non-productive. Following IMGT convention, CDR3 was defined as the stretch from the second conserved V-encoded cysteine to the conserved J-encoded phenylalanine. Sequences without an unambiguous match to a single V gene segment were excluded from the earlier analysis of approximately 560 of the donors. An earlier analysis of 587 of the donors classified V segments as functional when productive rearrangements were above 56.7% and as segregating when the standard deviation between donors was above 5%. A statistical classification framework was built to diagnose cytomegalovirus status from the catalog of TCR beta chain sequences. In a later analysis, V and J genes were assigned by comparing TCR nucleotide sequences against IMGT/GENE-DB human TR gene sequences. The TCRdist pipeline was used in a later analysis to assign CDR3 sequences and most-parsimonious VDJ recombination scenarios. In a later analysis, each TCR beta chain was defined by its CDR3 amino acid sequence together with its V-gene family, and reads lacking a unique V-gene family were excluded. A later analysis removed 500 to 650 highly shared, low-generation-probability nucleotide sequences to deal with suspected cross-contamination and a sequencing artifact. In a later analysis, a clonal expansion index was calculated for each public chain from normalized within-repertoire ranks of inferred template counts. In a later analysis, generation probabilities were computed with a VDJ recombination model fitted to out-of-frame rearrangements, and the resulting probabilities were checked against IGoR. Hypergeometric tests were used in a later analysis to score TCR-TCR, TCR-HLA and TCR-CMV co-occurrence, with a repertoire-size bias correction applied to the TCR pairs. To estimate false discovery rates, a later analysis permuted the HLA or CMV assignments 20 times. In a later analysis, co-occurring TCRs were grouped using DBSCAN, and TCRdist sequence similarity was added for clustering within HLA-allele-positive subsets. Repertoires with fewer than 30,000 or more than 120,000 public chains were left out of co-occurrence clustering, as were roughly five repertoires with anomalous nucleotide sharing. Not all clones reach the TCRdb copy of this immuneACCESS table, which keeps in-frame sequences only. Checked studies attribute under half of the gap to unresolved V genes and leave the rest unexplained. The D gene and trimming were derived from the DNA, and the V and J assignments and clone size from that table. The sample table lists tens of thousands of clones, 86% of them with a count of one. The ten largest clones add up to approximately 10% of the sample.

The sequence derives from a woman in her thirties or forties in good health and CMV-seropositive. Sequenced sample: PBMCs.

Read as DNA, the sequence is TGTGCCAGCGGGGGGGAATATTCGAGGCAGCCCCAGCATTTT. Its product reads: CASGGEYSRQPQHF. Recombination linked TRBV6-1 to TRBJ1-5, and TRBD1 may be the D gene, going by 5 matching bases. The CDR3 numbers 14 residues from cysteine through phenylalanine. CDR3 DNA only is kept here, 42 bases in frame from base 1. At the junction V is shortened by 8 bases and J by 7 bases, with 18 bases in between. CDR1 and CDR2, per the germline V gene, are MNHNS and SASEGT.